Shown below are 9 T cell receptor beta chains from a single sample sequenced in a study of blood T cell repertoires in COVID-19. The data were produced by immunoSEQ multiplex PCR, yet TCRdb's version contains in-frame clones alone and is incomplete. The sample gives fewer than 70,000 clones, about 85% of which show up once; less than 3% is in the top ten. The sequencing sample was made of peripheral blood. The receptor set was obtained from a man older than 75 with acute or convalescent COVID-19.

The CDR3 is CATSDIQVGETQYF. CDR3 DNA sequence: TGTGCCACCAGTGACATACAGGTAGGGGAGACCCAGTACTTC. This chain joins TRBV24-1 and TRBJ2-5, with D possibly being TRBD1 (5 bases). Germline V lookup: CDR1 KGHDR, CDR2 SFDVKD. Trimming took off 4 bases at V and 5 bases at J, with 13 bases between the two ends. The CDR3 is 14 residues long.

This clone has a handful of counts. The V gene is TRBV28, the J gene TRBJ1-5; D gene ambiguous. Trimming removed 4 bases from V and 1 base from J, with 17 bases in between. Per the germline V gene, CDR1 is MDHEN and CDR2 is SYDVKM. CDR3 size: 17 residues. CDR3: CASSSSGGVGSNQPQHF. Written as DNA, the CDR3 is TGTGCCAGCAGTTCATCCGGAGGTGTAGGAAGCAATCAGCCCCAGCATTTT.

V and J are TRBV11-2 and TRBJ1-1, with 8 bases fitting TRBD1. The CDR3 extends over 14 amino acids. V was clipped by 5 bases and J by 5 bases; unmatched bases: 7. The germline gives CDR1 SGHAT, CDR2 FQNNGV. The CDR3 bases are TGTGCCAGCAGCAGTTGGACAGGGAAGACTGAAGCTTTCTTT. Translation gives CASSSWTGKTEAFF.

This chain joins TRBV2 and TRBJ1-1; 8 positions agree with TRBD1. This CDR3 has 14 residues. Germline CDR1 and CDR2: SNHLY and FYNNEI. V lost 5 bases and J lost 4; bases outside the gene matches: 6. CDR3 DNA sequence: TGTGCCAGCAGTTTGAGACAGGGGAGCACTGAAGCTTTCTTT. Translation: CASSLRQGSTEAFF.

The rearrangement joins TRBV9 to TRBJ2-1; D is possibly TRBD2 (5 bases). V shed 2 bases and J shed 0 bases, with 12 bases lying between them. CDR3 size: 16 residues. From germline, CDR1 is SGDLS and CDR2 YYNGEE. The CDR3: CASSVGRGSSYNEQFF. The CDR3 DNA follows: TGTGCCAGCAGCGTGGGCCGTGGGAGCTCCTACAATGAGCAGTTCTTC.

The chain couples TRBV11-2 to TRBJ2-7; maybe TRBD2 (6 bases). The germline V gene encodes CDR1 SGHAT and CDR2 FQNNGV. V shed 0 bases and J shed 4 bases, with 13 bases lying between them. The CDR3 contains 15 residues. CDR3 sequence reads: CASSLEGLASYEQYF. The DNA of the CDR3 is TGTGCCAGCAGCTTAGAGGGTCTAGCGTCTTACGAGCAGTACTTC.

This clone was observed a handful of times. The CDR3 DNA sequence: TGCGCCAGCAGGTGGGACAGTGATAATTCACCCCTCCACTTT. It translates to CASRWDSDNSPLHF. The chain combines TRBV5-1 with TRBJ1-6; TRBD1 aligns across 7 bases. Germline V gene data show CDR1 as SGHRS and CDR2 as YFSETQ. This CDR3 has 14 amino acids. V dropped 5 bases and J dropped 5; count of bases not matched to a gene: 4.

The chain has TRBV29-1 and TRBJ2-7; D may be TRBD2 (5 bases). CDR3 length: 13 residues. The V gene lost 6 bases and the J gene lost 5 bases, with 17 bases spanning the gap. Germline loops: CDR1 SQVTM, CDR2 ANQGSEA. CDR3 residues: CSVLGLGLDEQYF. In DNA, the CDR3 is TGCAGCGTCCTTGGATTAGGACTGGACGAGCAGTACTTC.

The chain joins TRBV7-9 to TRBJ1-1; TRBD1 might be the D (6 bases). The germline CDR1 and CDR2 sequences are SEHNR and FQNEAQ (reference sequence). Trimming removed 3 bases at V and 1 base at J, with 12 bases between. This CDR3 has 15 residues. This CDR3 reads CASSFQGTGNTEAFF. For the CDR3, the DNA is TGTGCCAGCAGCTTCCAGGGGACGGGGAACACTGAAGCTTTCTTT.